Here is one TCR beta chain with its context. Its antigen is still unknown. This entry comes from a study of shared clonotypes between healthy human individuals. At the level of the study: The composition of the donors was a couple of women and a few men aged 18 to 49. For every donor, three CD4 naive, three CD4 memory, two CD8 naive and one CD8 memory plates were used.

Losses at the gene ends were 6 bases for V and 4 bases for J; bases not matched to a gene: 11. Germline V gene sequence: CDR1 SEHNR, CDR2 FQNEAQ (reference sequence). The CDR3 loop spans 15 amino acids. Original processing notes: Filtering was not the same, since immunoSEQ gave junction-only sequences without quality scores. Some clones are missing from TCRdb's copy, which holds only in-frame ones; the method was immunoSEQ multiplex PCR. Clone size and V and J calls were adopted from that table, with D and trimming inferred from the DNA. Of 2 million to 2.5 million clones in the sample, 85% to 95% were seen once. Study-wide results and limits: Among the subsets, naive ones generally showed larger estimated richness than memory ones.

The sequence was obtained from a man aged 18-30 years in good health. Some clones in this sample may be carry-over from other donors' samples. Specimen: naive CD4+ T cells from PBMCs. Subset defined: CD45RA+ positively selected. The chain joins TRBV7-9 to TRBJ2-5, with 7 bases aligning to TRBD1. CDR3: CASRPGQSVAETQYF. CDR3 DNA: TGTGCCAGCAGGCCGGGACAGTCCGTCGCAGAGACCCAGTACTTC.